These T cell receptor beta chains were read from a single sample in a study of blood T cells in healthy people across ages. TCRdb ran MiXCR on the 5' RACE reads and lists one entry per CDR3 protein. The sample shows 1.5 million to 2 million distinct CDR3 sequences, about 35% of them seen only once. The material sequenced was blood. The receptors derive from a young woman in good health. Both conserved end residues are part of each CDR3. The D gene is left open where the match is weak. Some rows have no size entry. The others give once, few or many, or a class for an expanded clone.

D: TRBD1; V: TRBV29-1; length: 12; J: TRBJ2-1; size: many; DNA: TGCAGCGTTGTGCAGGGGGCCAATGAGCAGTTCTTC; CDR3: CSVVQGANEQFF
D: -; V: TRBV27; length: 12; J: TRBJ2-1; size: -; DNA: TGTGCCAGCAGTTCATGGACGAATGAGCAGTTCTTC; CDR3: CASSSWTNEQFF
D: TRBD1; V: TRBV11-2; length: 14; J: TRBJ1-2; size: few; DNA: TGTGCCAGCAGCTTAAATGGACAGGGCCCTGGCTACACCTTC; CDR3: CASSLNGQGPGYTF
D: TRBD2; V: TRBV6-2/TRBV6-3; length: 17; J: TRBJ2-1; size: -; DNA: TGTGCCAGCAGGGCGGGGATTGGTAGCGGGAGGAACAATGAGCAGTTCTTC; CDR3: CASRAGIGSGRNNEQFF
D: TRBD1; V: TRBV4-1; length: 17; J: TRBJ1-1; size: -; DNA: TGCGCCAGCAGCCAAGGGGCCACCGGGACAGGGAGGTATGGAGCTTTCTTT; CDR3: CASSQGATGTGRYGAFF
D: -; V: TRBV5-1; length: 15; J: TRBJ1-1; size: -; DNA: TGCGCCAGCAGCATCTCAGGGTCCTCGGACACTGGAGCTTTCTTT; CDR3: CASSISGSSDTGAFF
D: TRBD1; V: TRBV7-6; length: 14; J: TRBJ1-4; size: once; DNA: TGTGCCAGCAGCGCAACAGGGGTTAATGAAAAACGGTTTTTT; CDR3: CASSATGVNEKRFF
D: -; V: TRBV15; length: 15; J: TRBJ1-5; size: once; DNA: TGTGCCACCAGCAGAGAGGGCAGGCTCAATCAGCCCCAGCATTTT; CDR3: CATSREGRLNQPQHF
D: -; V: TRBV5-8; length: 15; J: TRBJ1-2; size: few; DNA: TGTGCCAGCAGCTTGGCTTCAGGGCACGCCTATGGCTACACCTTC; CDR3: CASSLASGHAYGYTF
D: -; V: TRBV6-1; length: 15; J: TRBJ1-5; size: few; DNA: TGTGCCAGCCGAAGAAGACGGATAAGCAATCAGCCCCAGCATTTT; CDR3: CASRRRRISNQPQHF
D: TRBD1; V: TRBV11-2; length: 14; J: TRBJ2-5; size: few; DNA: TGTGCCAGCAGCAACGACAGGGTTGAAGAGACCCAGTACTTC; CDR3: CASSNDRVEETQYF
D: -; V: TRBV5-6; length: 14; J: TRBJ2-4; size: -; DNA: TGTGCCAGTAATCCGGGTTTGCCCAAAAACATTCAGTACTTC; CDR3: CASNPGLPKNIQYF
D: TRBD2; V: TRBV27; length: 17; J: TRBJ2-1; size: -; DNA: TGTGCCAGCAGTTTCAACGGACTAGCGGGAGGGCAGGTCGGGAAGTTCTTC; CDR3: CASSFNGLAGGQVGKFF
D: TRBD2; V: TRBV5-1; length: 17; J: TRBJ2-1; size: -; DNA: TGCGCCAGCAGCGCCGGGACTAGCGGGAGGGCCGTCAATGAGCAGTTCTTC; CDR3: CASSAGTSGRAVNEQFF
D: -; V: TRBV27; length: 19; J: TRBJ2-3; size: -; DNA: TGTGCCAGCAGTTTTAAGACTCTGCTCGGTGTACCAAGCACAGATACGCAGTATTTT; CDR3: CASSFKTLLGVPSTDTQYF
D: -; V: TRBV2; length: 18; J: TRBJ2-5; size: -; DNA: TGTGCCAGCAAAACAAAGGGGGCAGGGAGCGGGAGCTACGAGACCCAGTACTTC; CDR3: CASKTKGAGSGSYETQYF
D: TRBD1; V: TRBV20-1; length: 14; J: TRBJ1-1; size: few; DNA: TGCAGTGCTAGGCGGACAGGGGTCTACACTGAAGCTTTCTTT; CDR3: CSARRTGVYTEAFF
D: -; V: TRBV12-3/TRBV12-4; length: 13; J: TRBJ2-3; size: few; DNA: TGTGCCAGCAGTTTAGTTGACACAGATACGCAGTATTTT; CDR3: CASSLVDTDTQYF
D: TRBD2; V: TRBV7-9; length: 12; J: TRBJ2-1; size: -; DNA: TGTGCCAGCAGCCTCGGGACTAGCAACCAGTTCTTC; CDR3: CASSLGTSNQFF
D: TRBD2; V: TRBV7-3; length: 19; J: TRBJ2-1; size: -; DNA: TGTGCCAGCAGCTTACTAGGGACTAGCGGGAGGGCGTCCTACAATGAGCAGTTCTTC; CDR3: CASSLLGTSGRASYNEQFF
D: TRBD2; V: TRBV2; length: 17; J: TRBJ2-5; size: -; DNA: TGTGCCAGCACCGAGGGGAGGGGCAATGGTAGGGCAGAGACCCAGTACTTC; CDR3: CASTEGRGNGRAETQYF
D: TRBD2; V: TRBV5-6; length: 14; J: TRBJ2-1; size: -; DNA: TGTGCCAGCAGGAGCCCGGGACTAGCCAATGAGCAGTTCTTC; CDR3: CASRSPGLANEQFF
D: -; V: TRBV7-3; length: 13; J: TRBJ2-7; size: -; DNA: TGTGCCAGCAGTTGCCAAGGGTCGGGCGAGCAGTACTTC; CDR3: CASSCQGSGEQYF
D: -; V: TRBV5-6; length: 12; J: TRBJ2-1; size: -; DNA: TGTGCCAGCAGCTCGATAGCGGTGGAGGAGTTCTTC; CDR3: CASSSIAVEEFF
D: -; V: TRBV7-2; length: 16; J: TRBJ1-1; size: -; DNA: TGTGCCAGCAGCTCCTATCGAGTCGGCCATGATTCTGAAGCTTTCTTT; CDR3: CASSSYRVGHDSEAFF
D: TRBD2; V: TRBV20-1; length: 14; J: TRBJ2-3; size: -; DNA: TGCAGTGCTAGGACTAGCGGGAGAGTAGATACGCAGTATTTT; CDR3: CSARTSGRVDTQYF
D: TRBD1; V: TRBV9; length: 16; J: TRBJ1-1; size: -; DNA: TGTGCCAGCAGCTCCGGGACAGCGGTGGGGGACACTGAAGCTTTCTTT; CDR3: CASSSGTAVGDTEAFF
D: TRBD2; V: TRBV20-1; length: 15; J: TRBJ2-7; size: few; DNA: TGCAGTGCTAGAGTATGGTGGACTAGCGACTACGAGCAGTACTTC; CDR3: CSARVWWTSDYEQYF
D: TRBD1; V: TRBV6-1; length: 13; J: TRBJ2-5; size: -; DNA: TGTGCCAGCAGTGCAGGGGGCTGGGAGACCCAGTACTTC; CDR3: CASSAGGWETQYF
D: -; V: TRBV20-1; length: 13; J: TRBJ2-7; size: few; DNA: TGCAGTGCTAGTGTGGGGGCTGACTACGAGCAGTACTTC; CDR3: CSASVGADYEQYF
D: TRBD2; V: TRBV20-1; length: 15; J: TRBJ2-1; size: -; DNA: TGCAGTGCGCCACTAGCGGGCACCTCCTACAATGAGCAGTTCTTC; CDR3: CSAPLAGTSYNEQFF
D: -; V: TRBV7-2; length: 15; J: TRBJ2-5; size: -; DNA: TGTGCCAGCAGCTTATTTAATCTAGATGTAAAGACCCAGTACTTC; CDR3: CASSLFNLDVKTQYF
D: -; V: TRBV7-9; length: 15; J: TRBJ1-2; size: -; DNA: TGTGCCAGCAGCTTAGATCCGGGGAGGGGCTATGGCTACACCTTC; CDR3: CASSLDPGRGYGYTF
D: -; V: TRBV3-1; length: 16; J: TRBJ2-1; size: few; DNA: TGTGCCAGCAGCCAAGATCCTGGCAGGGTTGGGCATGAGCAGTTCTTC; CDR3: CASSQDPGRVGHEQFF
D: TRBD2; V: TRBV5-1; length: 17; J: TRBJ2-3; size: few; DNA: TGCGCCAGCAGCTTGGCCCTAGCGGGAGAGGGCACTGATACGCAGTATTTT; CDR3: CASSLALAGEGTDTQYF
D: -; V: TRBV14; length: 13; J: TRBJ2-3; size: many; DNA: TGTGCCAGCAGCGGTCCGGGTCTCGATACGCAGTATTTT; CDR3: CASSGPGLDTQYF
D: TRBD2; V: TRBV20-1; length: 14; J: TRBJ2-3; size: few; DNA: TGCAGGACAGCACGCGGGAGTGTCACAGATACGCAGTATTTT; CDR3: CRTARGSVTDTQYF
D: TRBD2; V: TRBV12-3/TRBV12-4; length: 14; J: TRBJ2-3; size: -; DNA: TGTGCCAGCAGAAGGACTAGCGGCACAGATACGCAGTATTTT; CDR3: CASRRTSGTDTQYF
D: -; V: TRBV15; length: 15; J: TRBJ2-3; size: -; DNA: TGTGCCACCAGCCCCCGGGGAGAGGGGAGAGATACGCAGTATTTT; CDR3: CATSPRGEGRDTQYF
D: -; V: TRBV6-6; length: 14; J: TRBJ2-3; size: -; DNA: TGTGCCAGCAGTTTTCGACCAGGCACAGATACGCAGTATTTT; CDR3: CASSFRPGTDTQYF
D: -; V: TRBV20-1; length: 15; J: TRBJ1-1; size: few; DNA: TGCAGTGCTAGAGATCCCAGGCGGATGAACACTGAAGCTTTCTTT; CDR3: CSARDPRRMNTEAFF
D: TRBD2; V: TRBV5-1; length: 16; J: TRBJ2-1; size: few; DNA: TGCGCCAGCAGCTTGTCGCCCAGCGGGGGGTCTAATGAGCAGTTCTTC; CDR3: CASSLSPSGGSNEQFF
D: TRBD1; V: TRBV15; length: 17; J: TRBJ2-7; size: -; DNA: TGTGCCACCGAAGATAAAACCGGACAGGGCCTCTCCTACGAGCAGTACTTC; CDR3: CATEDKTGQGLSYEQYF
D: TRBD1; V: TRBV6-5; length: 15; J: TRBJ2-1; size: -; DNA: TGTGCCAGCAGGACGACAGGGCTATCCTACAATGAGCAGTTCTTC; CDR3: CASRTTGLSYNEQFF